Listed here are 18 T cell receptor beta chains from one sample, sequenced in a study of neurological immune-mediated disorders. TCRdb independently ran MiXCR on the 5' RACE reads; one entry per CDR3 protein. The sample lists roughly 60,000 distinct CDR3 sequences, about 3.7% occurring once. Sequences were obtained from PBMCs. The receptors were sampled from a woman aged 45-65 years with multiple sclerosis.

This rearrangement joins TRBV25-1 to TRBJ1-1; D may be TRBD1 (5 bases). The CDR3 runs to 14 residues. V gave up 4 bases and J gave up 6 bases, with 15 bases separating them. In germline, CDR1 is MGHDK, CDR2 SYGVNS. CDR3 amino acids: CASSGWVRDAEAFF. Written as DNA, the CDR3 is TGTGCCAGCAGTGGATGGGTTAGGGACGCTGAAGCTTTCTTT. Full variable domain (outside the CDR3, taken from reference TRBV25-1 and TRBJ1-1): EADIYQTPRYLVIGTGKKITLECSQTMGHDKMYWYQQDPGMELHLIHYSYGVNSTEKGDLSSESTVSRIRTEHFPLTLESARPSHTSQYLCASSGWVRDAEAFFGQGTRLTVV.

Points on this clonotype: The junction departs from germline at one end; a sequencing error may be responsible. V gene TRBV12-3 or TRBV12-4 combines with J gene TRBJ1-6; tentatively, D is TRBD1 (6 bases). The CDR3 is 15 residues long. The CDR3 loop reads CASTIDGETGSPLNF. The DNA of the CDR3 is TGTGCCAGCACCATTGACGGGGAGACAGGTTCACCCCTCAACTTT.

This CDR3 is CASSLRGMREVGNQPQHF. In DNA, the CDR3 is TGTGCCAGCAGCTTACGGGGCATGAGGGAGGTAGGCAATCAGCCCCAGCATTTT. The genes are TRBV7-8 and TRBJ1-5; a possible D gene is TRBD1 (5 bases). Trimming took 2 bases from V and 2 from J, leaving 19 bases between them. Germline lookup yields CDR1 SGHVS and CDR2 FQNEAQ. The CDR3 is 18 residues long.

This clonotype was seen at least ten times. The rearrangement links TRBV20-1 to TRBJ2-1; tentatively, D is TRBD1 (9 bases). CDR1 DFQATT and CDR2 SNEGSKA come from the germline V gene (reference sequence). The CDR3 loop spans 15 amino acids. Between the trimmed V and J ends, which lost 6 bases and 8 bases, there was a span of 23 bases. The CDR3 region is CSATGGAGGWDEQFF. The CDR3 region has the DNA TGCAGTGCGACAGGGGGGGCGGGAGGATGGGATGAGCAGTTCTTC.

The chain links TRBV20-1 to TRBJ2-1, with TRBD2 matching 7 bases. Germline V gene sequence: CDR1 DFQATT, CDR2 SNEGSKA (reference sequence). This CDR3 spans 12 amino acids. Trimming at V came to 3 bases and at J to 9 bases, leaving 5 bases not matched to a gene. CDR3 region: CSASPRGGEQFF. DNA of the CDR3: TGCAGTGCTAGCCCACGCGGGGGTGAGCAGTTCTTC.

This clonotype was seen many times. The V and J genes are TRBV20-1 and TRBJ1-5, with TRBD1 as a possible D gene (6 bases). V shed 2 bases and J shed 6 bases, with 17 bases lying between them. Germline V gives CDR1 DFQATT, CDR2 SNEGSKA (reference sequence). The CDR3 loop spans 15 amino acids. CDR3 loop: CSARPQGTVGQPQHF. Written as DNA, the CDR3 is TGCAGTGCTAGACCACAGGGAACCGTAGGTCAGCCCCAGCATTTT.

This clonotype was counted ten times or more. The V call is TRBV29-1, the J call TRBJ2-3; possibly TRBD1 for D (6 bases). Germline CDR1 and CDR2: SQVTM and ANQGSEA. The CDR3 is 16 residues long. Trimming took 7 bases from V and 0 from J, leaving 20 bases between them. The CDR3 DNA reads TGCAGCGCGTCCGACTCAGGGGCCCCTAGCACAGATACGCAGTATTTT. This sequence encodes CSASDSGAPSTDTQYF.

There are many counts of this clonotype. The genes are TRBV7-2 and TRBJ2-1; D gene unclear. With 5 bases removed from V and 5 bases from J, the gap between germline ends came to 10 bases. The CDR3 length is 13 residues. Germline CDR1 and CDR2: SGHTA and FQGNSA. The CDR3 region has the DNA TGTGCCAGCAGCCTACCCTCGAACAATGAGCAGTTCTTC. Encoded protein: CASSLPSNNEQFF.

This clonotype occurred many times. V is TRBV7-9 and J is TRBJ1-2; 9 positions match TRBD1. V lost 4 bases, J lost 6 bases, and 12 bases stayed unmatched. Germline CDR1 SEHNR, CDR2 FQNEAQ (reference sequence). There are 16 residues in the CDR3. Here the CDR3 reads CASSSRDREYRDGYTF. The CDR3 DNA follows: TGTGCCAGCAGCTCCCGGGACAGGGAGTATAGGGATGGCTACACCTTC.

This clonotype is medium-sized (0.01 to 0.1%) within its sample. The CDR3 sequence is CSVDTGAETQYF. DNA of the CDR3: TGCAGCGTCGACACAGGGGCAGAGACCCAGTACTTC. This rearrangement joins TRBV29-1 to TRBJ2-5; 7 bases line up with TRBD1. V lost 6 bases to trimming and J lost 4 bases; unmatched junction nucleotides: 5. This CDR3 is built from 12 residues. Germline V gives CDR1 SQVTM, CDR2 ANQGSEA.

This clonotype was observed at least ten times. J is TRBJ1-5 and V is TRBV20-1; D gene ambiguous. The germline gives CDR1 DFQATT, CDR2 SNEGSKA (reference sequence). Trimming removed 0 bases from V and 7 bases from J, with 10 bases in between. The CDR3 is made up of 13 amino acids. The CDR3 loop reads CSAREMGWQPQHF. The CDR3 DNA is TGCAGTGCTAGAGAGATGGGTTGGCAGCCCCAGCATTTT.

This clonotype was detected only a few times. This chain uses TRBV7-2 with TRBJ2-2; D remains unclear. The V gene's germline CDR1 is SGHTA and CDR2 FQGNSA. Trimming left V 1 base short and J 7 bases short, with 7 bases between. The CDR3 spans 13 residues. CDR3 nucleotides: TGTGCCAGCAGCTTAGACCGTAGCGGGGAGCTGTTTTTT. Translating it yields CASSLDRSGELFF. The full variable domain, completed using reference TRBV7-2 and TRBJ2-2, is GAGVSQSPSNKVTEKGKDVELRCDPISGHTALYWYRQSLGQGLEFLIYFQGNSAPDKSGLPSDRFSAERTGGSVSTLTIQRTQQEDSAVYLCASSLDRSGELFFGEGSRLTVL.

This clonotype showed up many times. The gene calls are TRBV6-2 or TRBV6-3 and TRBJ2-7; D possibly corresponds to TRBD1 (5 bases). V gave up 5 bases and J gave up 3 bases, with 8 bases separating them. The V gene's germline CDR1 is MNHEY and CDR2 SVGEGT. CDR3 length: 12 residues. The CDR3 DNA reads TGTGCCAGCAGTCGACAGTACTACGAGCAGTACTTC. Translation gives CASSRQYYEQYF.

This clonotype has a handful of counts. With a much larger clone just one base away, this may be a read error. CDR3 sequence (DNA): TGTGCCAGCAGCCTCTACAGGGCCAACACAGATACGCAGTATTTT. Translating it yields CASSLYRANTDTQYF. The chain recombines TRBV5-6 with TRBJ2-3; weak D call: TRBD1 (6 bases). CDR1 and CDR2 from the germline V gene are SGHDT and YYEEEE. The CDR3 sequence is 15 residues long. V lost 4 bases, J lost 2 bases, and 14 bases lay in between.

This clonotype was seen ten or more times. The chain couples TRBV7-9 to TRBJ2-2; D unresolved. This CDR3 has 14 residues. Trimming pared 2 bases from V and 1 base from J, leaving 5 bases between. Germline loops: CDR1 SEHNR, CDR2 FQNEAQ (reference sequence). CDR3 in DNA: TGTGCCAGCAGCTTATGGGAGAACACCGGGGAGCTGTTTTTT. This codes for CASSLWENTGELFF. The full variable domain, with the rest looked up from reference TRBV7-9 and TRBJ2-2, is DTGVSQNPRHKITKRGQNVTFRCDPISEHNRLYWYRQTLGQGPEFLTYFQNEAQLEKSRLLSDRFSAERPKGSFSTLEIQRTEQGDSAMYLCASSLWENTGELFFGEGSRLTVL.

This clonotype has at least ten counts. The chain carries TRBV20-1 and TRBJ2-6, with a tentative D call TRBD1 (6 bases). This CDR3 region has 19 residues. Between the trimmed V and J ends, which lost 0 bases and 2 bases, there was a span of 20 bases. The V gene's germline CDR1 is DFQATT and CDR2 SNEGSKA (reference sequence). The DNA for the CDR3 is TGCAGTGCTAGAGAGCGGCGCGGCAGGGGATACCCTGGGGCCAACGTCCTGACTTTC. This encodes CSARERRGRGYPGANVLTF.

At least ten counts were recorded for this clonotype. The chain is built from TRBV20-1 and TRBJ2-5; the match to TRBD2 covers 14 bases. The CDR3 loop spans 16 amino acids. CDR1 DFQATT and CDR2 SNEGSKA come from the germline V gene (reference sequence). The junction had 14 bases not matched to a gene; V was cut back by 4 bases and J by 10 bases. CDR3 in DNA: TGCAGTGCTACGCCCCGCGGACTAGCGGGAGGTTTAGACCAGTACTTC. As protein: CSATPRGLAGGLDQYF.

This clonotype appeared many times. The rearrangement joins TRBV5-1 to TRBJ2-1, with no clear D. In germline, CDR1 is SGHRS, CDR2 YFSETQ. Trimming shortened V by 4 bases and J by 7 bases, and 15 bases separated the two germline ends. The CDR3 is 14 amino acids. The CDR3, as DNA: TGCGCCAGCAGCGACCGCCTCTACTATAATGAGCAGTTCTTC. It translates to CASSDRLYYNEQFF.